The sample holds a few counts of the clone carrying this T cell receptor (beta chain). What it binds is unknown. The use of a sample-barcoded 5' primer and a J-beta primer mix characterized a second PCR of roughly 6 to 12 cycles. TCRdb independently ran MiXCR on the 5' RACE reads; one entry per CDR3 protein. This table has about 780,000 distinct CDR3 sequences, about 45% appearing once. This sample is part of a study of blood T cells in healthy people across ages. Study findings and constraints: Per million T cells, TCR beta diversity dropped about linearly as age rose.

Germline V CDR1 and CDR2: SQVTM, ANQGSEA. The V gene end was trimmed by 7 bases and the J gene end by 2 bases; junction bases not matched to a gene: 2. The CDR3 contains 12 residues. The chain uses TRBV29-1 and TRBJ2-7, with 10 bases identical to TRBD2. Sequencing input: blood. The receptor was derived from a man older than 75 in good health. The CDR3 DNA reads TGCAGCGGGACTAGCGGAACCTACGAGCAGTACTTC. This sequence encodes CSGTSGTYEQYF.